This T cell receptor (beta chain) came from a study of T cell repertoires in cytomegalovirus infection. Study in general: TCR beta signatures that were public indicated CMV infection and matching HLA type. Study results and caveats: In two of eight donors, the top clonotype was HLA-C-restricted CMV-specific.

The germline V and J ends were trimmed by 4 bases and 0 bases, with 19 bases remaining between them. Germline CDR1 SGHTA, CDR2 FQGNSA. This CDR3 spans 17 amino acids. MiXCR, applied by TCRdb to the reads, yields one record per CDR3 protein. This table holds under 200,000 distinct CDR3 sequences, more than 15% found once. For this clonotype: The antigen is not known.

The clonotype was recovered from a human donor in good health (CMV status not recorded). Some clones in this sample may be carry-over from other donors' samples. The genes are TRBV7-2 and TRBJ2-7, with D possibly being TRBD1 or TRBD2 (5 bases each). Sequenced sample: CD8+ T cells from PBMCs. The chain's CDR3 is CASSSPTMRGHSYEQYF. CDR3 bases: TGTGCCAGCAGCTCGCCTACGATGAGGGGCCACTCCTACGAGCAGTACTTC.